Sequencing of this T cell receptor beta chain was carried out in a study of T cell changes during pregnancy in multiple sclerosis. V was clipped by 9 bases and J by 0 bases, with 15 bases between them. Germline V gives CDR1 LNHDA, CDR2 SQIVND (reference sequence). The CDR3 has 15 amino acids. The data were produced by immunoSEQ multiplex PCR, yet TCRdb's version contains in-frame clones alone and is incomplete. The table records 80,000 to 95,000 clones, 90% to 95% of them present only once. J is TRBJ2-1 and V is TRBV19; tentatively, D is TRBD2 (6 bases). This receptor was identified in a female donor with multiple sclerosis, enrolled in a pregnancy study. The sample was peripheral blood, taken in the second trimester of pregnancy. The DNA of the CDR3 is TGTGCCAGCCAACTCACGGGGGTCTCCTACAATGAGCAGTTCTTC. Its protein is CASQLTGVSYNEQFF.